These 17 T cell receptor beta chains were sequenced from one sample in a study of cytomegalovirus exposure and HLA in healthy donors. PCR used 60 Vbeta primers and 13 Jbeta primers. The protocol was immunoSEQ multiplex PCR, while the TCRdb copy is restricted to in-frame clones and leaves out a portion. In the table there are around 180,000 clones, around 75% of which are singletons. Sequenced input: PBMCs. The receptors stem from a woman aged 45-65 years in good health and CMV-seronegative.

The chain has TRBV7-6 and TRBJ1-5; 10 bases fit TRBD1. CDR3 length: 16 residues. In germline, CDR1 is SGHVS, CDR2 FNYEAQ. The V and J ends lost 3 bases and 2 bases, in that order; junction bases with no gene match: 4. The DNA for the CDR3 is TGTGCCAGCAGCTTGTCTGGGACAGGGGGCAATCAGCCCCAGCATTTT. It codes for CASSLSGTGGNQPQHF.

The V and J genes are TRBV7-9 and TRBJ2-1; TRBD2 matches at 8 bases. Germline V gene sequence: CDR1 SEHNR, CDR2 FQNEAQ (reference sequence). This CDR3 region has 15 residues. The trim removed 5 bases at V and 1 base at J, leaving 4 bases unmatched. The DNA of the CDR3 is TGTGCCAGCAGCGCCGGGAGGGGGTCCTACAATGAGCAGTTCTTC. This encodes CASSAGRGSYNEQFF. The full variable domain, with the rest looked up from reference TRBV7-9 and TRBJ2-1, is DTGVSQNPRHKITKRGQNVTFRCDPISEHNRLYWYRQTLGQGPEFLTYFQNEAQLEKSRLLSDRFSAERPKGSFSTLEIQRTEQGDSAMYLCASSAGRGSYNEQFFGPGTRLTVL.

For the CDR3, the DNA is TGTGCCAGCAGCTTCGTCCGGGACAGGGGGCATGAGACCCAGTACTTC. Encoded protein: CASSFVRDRGHETQYF. This rearrangement joins TRBV5-4 to TRBJ2-5, with 12 nucleotides matching TRBD1. Germline CDR1 reads SGHNT; CDR2 reads YYREEE (reference sequence). Trimming took 2 bases from V and 5 from J; bases not matched to a gene: 7. This CDR3 spans 16 amino acids.

The chain joins TRBV5-6 to TRBJ1-2, with D maybe TRBD1 (5 bases). The CDR3 is 13 residues long. Germline CDR1 and CDR2: SGHDT and YYEEEE. Trimming stripped 2 bases from V and 8 bases from J, with 13 bases between. The chain's CDR3 is CASSFRQGRGYTF. The CDR3 DNA reads as TGTGCCAGCAGCTTTCGTCAGGGTAGGGGCTACACCTTC.

This chain connects TRBV19 to TRBJ1-6; TRBD1 matches 7 bases. V lost 6 bases to trimming and J lost 9 bases; unmatched junction nucleotides: 5. The germline CDR1 and CDR2 sequences are LNHDA and SQIVND (reference sequence). This CDR3 spans 13 amino acids. Here the CDR3 DNA reads TGTGCCAGTAGCCGACAGGGAGGTTCACCCCTCCACTTT. Translation: CASSRQGGSPLHF. Combining the CDR3 with reference TRBV19 and TRBJ1-6 gives the whole variable domain DGGITQSPKYLFRKEGQNVTLSCEQNLNHDAMYWYRQDPGQGLRLIYYSQIVNDFQKGDIAEGYSVSREKKESFPLTVTSAQKNPTAFYLCASSRQGGSPLHFGNGTRLTVT.

The chain has TRBV19 and TRBJ1-2, with 8 bases aligning to TRBD1. The germline V gene has CDR1 LNHDA and CDR2 SQIVND (reference sequence). The CDR3 sequence is 14 residues long. The trim removed 4 bases at V and 4 bases at J, leaving 5 bases unmatched. The CDR3, as DNA: TGTGCCAGTAGTACCGGGACAGGAGTCTATGGCTACACCTTC. Translation: CASSTGTGVYGYTF.

The CDR3 reads CASSYAGVEGTEAFF. CDR3 DNA sequence: TGTGCCAGCAGTTACGCGGGGGTTGAGGGCACTGAAGCTTTCTTT. The chain joins TRBV6-5 to TRBJ1-1; D is perhaps TRBD1 (5 bases). CDR3 size: 15 residues. Germline lookup yields CDR1 MNHEY and CDR2 SVGAGI. V lost 2 bases to trimming and J lost 4 bases, with 14 bases between them.

The chain recombines TRBV6-5 with TRBJ1-2; D is perhaps TRBD1 (5 bases). V was cut by 0 bases and J by 4 bases, with 9 bases left in between. CDR1 and CDR2 (germline): MNHEY, SVGAGI. This CDR3 region has 14 residues. The CDR3, as DNA: TGTGCCAGCAGTTACTCGAGACAGTTCTATGGCTACACCTTC. It specifies CASSYSRQFYGYTF.

As concerns this clone: One end of the junction fails to match germline, which may point to a read error. The rearrangement uses TRBV29-1 and TRBJ2-3; 12 bases are a match to TRBD2. In germline, CDR1 is SQVTM, CDR2 ANQGSEA. The CDR3 is made up of 14 amino acids. DNA for the CDR3: TGCAGCGTTTCTCTAGCGGGGGGGACAGGTACGCAGTATTTT. Protein product: CSVSLAGGTGTQYF.

The rearrangement joins TRBV4-1 to TRBJ2-7; TRBD2 aligns across 8 bases. Looked up from germline, CDR1 is MGHRA and CDR2 is YSYEKL. The CDR3 sequence is 14 residues long. V lost 6 bases, J lost 0 bases, and 4 bases stayed unmatched. As DNA, the CDR3 is TGCGCCAGCAGTCATAGCGGGGTCTCCTACGAGCAGTACTTC. It codes for CASSHSGVSYEQYF.

The V gene is TRBV15, the J gene TRBJ2-1, with 12 bases matching TRBD2. J lost 7 bases, V lost 5 bases, and 6 bases had no gene match. This CDR3 spans 15 amino acids. Germline CDR1 LNHNV, CDR2 YYDKDF (reference sequence). The CDR3 DNA reads as TGTGCCACCAGCCGTCGACTAGCGGGAGTTAATGAGCAGTTCTTC. Protein: CATSRRLAGVNEQFF.

This clone was observed a handful of times. The chain employs TRBV6-5 and TRBJ1-4, with D uncertain. There are 15 residues in the CDR3. Germline V lookup: CDR1 MNHEY, CDR2 SVGAGI. Trimming removed 6 bases from V and 0 bases from J, with 11 bases in between. CDR3 nucleotide sequence: TGTGCCAGCAGGGCCCCTGGTGCAACTAATGAAAAACTGTTTTTT. This translates into CASRAPGATNEKLFF.

The chain recombines TRBV15 with TRBJ1-1, with TRBD1 identical over 7 bases. In germline, CDR1 is LNHNV, CDR2 YYDKDF (reference sequence). Trimming removed 4 bases from V and 4 bases from J; junction bases left unmatched: 12. The CDR3 is 16 residues long. CDR3 amino acids: CATSMAGGSRATEAFF. Here the CDR3 DNA reads TGTGCCACCAGCATGGCAGGGGGAAGCCGAGCCACTGAAGCTTTCTTT.

This chain connects TRBV7-2 to TRBJ1-2, with 11 bases fitting TRBD1. Germline CDR1 and CDR2: SGHTA and FQGNSA. The CDR3 covers 14 residues. V was pared by 1 base and J by 8 bases, with 3 bases of the junction left unmatched. The CDR3, as DNA: TGTGCCAGCAGCTTAGAACGGGACAGGGGGGGCTACACCTTC. This codes for CASSLERDRGGYTF.

V and J are TRBV29-1 and TRBJ2-3; no firm D call. Per germline, CDR1 SQVTM and CDR2 ANQGSEA. Trimming pared 6 bases from V and 4 bases from J, leaving 11 bases between. This CDR3 is 12 amino acids long. CDR3 in amino acids: CSVGSRPDTQYF. DNA for the CDR3: TGCAGCGTCGGTAGCCGTCCAGATACGCAGTATTTT.

The rearrangement uses TRBV29-1 and TRBJ2-5; a weak D match, TRBD2 (5 bases). The CDR3 contains 15 residues. Germline V CDR1 and CDR2: SQVTM, ANQGSEA. Trimming cost V 7 bases and J 5 bases, with 23 bases left between them. The chain's CDR3 is CSARQRLRPWETQYF. As DNA, the CDR3 is TGCAGCGCCCGGCAGCGACTACGGCCTTGGGAGACCCAGTACTTC. The whole variable domain, remainder taken from reference TRBV29-1 and TRBJ2-5, is SAVISQKPSRDICQRGTSLTIQCQVDSQVTMMFWYRQQPGQSLTLIATANQGSEATYESGFVIDKFPISRPNLTFSTLTVSNMSPEDSSIYLCSARQRLRPWETQYFGPGTRLLVL.

The rearrangement uses TRBV5-1 and TRBJ1-1; 10 nucleotides align to TRBD1. The germline CDR1 and CDR2 sequences are SGHRS and YFSETQ. This CDR3 is built from 14 residues. V dropped 3 bases and J dropped 10; count of bases not matched to a gene: 9. Here the CDR3 DNA reads TGCGCCAGCAGCTACCTGACTGGACAGGGGGGAGCTTTCTTT. Its translation is CASSYLTGQGGAFF.